A single sample gave rise to the 15 T cell receptor beta chains below, sequenced in a study of T cells after yellow fever vaccination (dated by TCRdb to about 2019). According to the study, the label for this sample's treatment or condition signals: live attenuated yellow fever vaccine strain. Library creation used 5' RACE. The run used an Illumina NovaSeq 6000. The public reads were reprocessed in TCRdb via fastp at Q25 and MiXCR, keeping in-frame beta chains. Merged by CDR3 protein, the rows form single entries marked with the most common genes and DNA. The sample records a few hundred thousand distinct CDR3 sequences, over 4% of which are singletons. The top ten hold approximately 25% of the sample. The sample was PBMCs, taken 5 days after the yellow fever booster vaccination. These receptors were obtained from a young man who received the YFV17D yellow fever vaccine.

This clonotype was counted many times. The V gene is TRBV18, the J gene TRBJ1-1, with D perhaps TRBD1 (5 bases). Germline CDR1 is KGHSH and CDR2 is LQKENI. V lost 3 bases to trimming and J lost 6 bases, with 11 bases between them. The CDR3 loop spans 13 amino acids. CDR3 residues: CASSPDRGAEAFF. The CDR3 DNA is TGTGCCAGCTCACCGGACCGAGGGGCTGAAGCTTTCTTT.

This clonotype was observed a few times. The chain is built from TRBV28 and TRBJ1-1, with D possibly matching TRBD1 (5 bases). Trimming left V 6 bases short and J 1 base short, with 12 bases between. In germline, CDR1 is MDHEN, CDR2 SYDVKM. This CDR3 is built from 14 residues. In DNA, the CDR3 is TGTGCCAGCAGAGGCGGGGGGACGAACACTGAAGCTTTCTTT. Residues: CASRGGGTNTEAFF.

V is TRBV20-1 and J is TRBJ1-6; a possible D gene is TRBD1 (5 bases). CDR3 length equals 14 residues. Germline V gene lookup returns CDR1 DFQATT and CDR2 SNEGSKA (reference sequence). The V end lost 7 bases, the J end lost 4 bases, and 14 bases lay between the germline ends. CDR3 sequence (DNA): TGCAGTGAATACTACGGGGCTTATAATTCACCCCTCCACTTT. It encodes CSEYYGAYNSPLHF.

The chain links TRBV6-1 to TRBJ2-7, with TRBD1 matching over 7 bases. Per the germline V gene, CDR1 is MNHNS and CDR2 is SASEGT. The CDR3 sequence is 15 residues long. The ends lost 1 base at V and 3 bases at J; junction bases unmatched: 6. CDR3 region: CASSEERGGSYEQYF. CDR3 nucleotides: TGTGCCAGCAGTGAAGAAAGAGGGGGCAGCTACGAGCAGTACTTC.

This clonotype has just a few counts. V is TRBV12-3 or TRBV12-4 and J is TRBJ1-1; 8 nucleotides line up with TRBD1. V lost 5 bases to trimming and J lost 4 bases; unmatched junction nucleotides: 9. The CDR3 runs 15 residues. The CDR3 sequence is CASSNGQGWGTEAFF. The CDR3, as DNA: TGTGCCAGCAGTAACGGACAGGGATGGGGCACTGAAGCTTTCTTT.

At least ten counts were recorded for this clonotype. One end of the junction varies from germline; a read error may be responsible. The chain couples TRBV7-7 to TRBJ2-5; perhaps TRBD1 as D (6 bases). Germline assignment: CDR1 SSHAT and CDR2 FNYEAQ (reference sequence). There are 11 residues in the CDR3. The CDR3 coding sequence is TGTGCTAGCAGCTTAGGGGGGACCCAGTACTTC. It is translated as CASSLGGTQYF.

There are many counts of this clonotype. The chain is built from TRBV30 and TRBJ2-6; D uncertain. Per the germline V gene, CDR1 is GTSNPN and CDR2 is SVGIG (reference sequence). This CDR3 is built from 14 residues. Between the trimmed V and J ends, which lost 5 bases and 0 bases, there was a span of 8 bases. The CDR3 DNA follows: TGTGCCTGGGTCCCTTACTCTGGGGCCAACGTCCTGACTTTC. Encoded protein: CAWVPYSGANVLTF.

This clonotype was detected many times. This chain links TRBV7-2 with TRBJ2-5, with 9 bases aligning to TRBD2. The germline V gene encodes CDR1 SGHTA and CDR2 FQGNSA. The CDR3 length is 15 residues. V shed 5 bases, J shed 1 base, and the junction held 5 bases outside the gene matches. CDR3 sequence: CASSEAGGPQETQYF. Written as DNA, the CDR3 is TGTGCCAGCAGCGAAGCGGGGGGACCCCAAGAGACCCAGTACTTC.

This clonotype was detected ten times or more. The chain links TRBV28 to TRBJ1-3; unclear D gene. The CDR3 extends over 16 amino acids. The V gene lost 5 bases and the J gene lost 0 bases, with 14 bases spanning the gap. Germline V gives CDR1 MDHEN, CDR2 SYDVKM. The CDR3 DNA follows: TGTGCCAGCAGTCCCTTAGGATCCCTCTCTGGAAACACCATATATTTT. Residues: CASSPLGSLSGNTIYF. The full variable domain, completed using reference TRBV28 and TRBJ1-3, is DVKVTQSSRYLVKRTGEKVFLECVQDMDHENMFWYRQDPGLGLRLIYFSYDVKMKEKGDIPEGYSVSREKKERFSLILESASTNQTSMYLCASSPLGSLSGNTIYFGEGSWLTVV.

This chain joins TRBV7-3 and TRBJ1-1, with D perhaps matching TRBD1 (5 bases). The CDR3 sequence is 13 residues long. Germline V gives CDR1 SGHTA, CDR2 FQGTGA. Between the trimmed V and J ends, which lost 5 bases and 3 bases, there was a span of 10 bases. Here the CDR3 reads CASSERGDTEAFF. CDR3 bases: TGTGCCAGCAGCGAACGGGGGGACACTGAAGCTTTCTTT.

The table lists this clonotype with many counts. The V and J genes are TRBV14 and TRBJ2-1; 8 positions agree with TRBD2. The germline V gene has CDR1 SGHDN and CDR2 FVKESK. The CDR3 has 17 amino acids. V was clipped by 6 bases and J by 5 bases; unmatched bases: 15. The CDR3 region is CASSYITGGRYNNEQFF. CDR3 nucleotides: TGTGCCAGCAGTTACATCACGGGGGGGCGATACAACAATGAGCAGTTCTTC.

This rearrangement joins TRBV3-2 to TRBJ1-5. TRBV3-2 is given as a pseudogene. CDR3 size: 15 residues. In DNA form, the CDR3 reads TGTGCCAGCAGCCAAGACGGGGAAGTGGGACAGCCCCAGCATTTT. Protein sequence: CASSQDGEVGQPQHF.

The V call is TRBV3-1, the J call TRBJ1-6; the match to TRBD1 covers 7 bases. Germline V gene sequence: CDR1 LGHDT, CDR2 YNNKEL (reference sequence). The CDR3 has 14 residues. V shed 5 bases and J 7 bases; nucleotides not matched to a gene: 5. This CDR3 is CASSTGTENSPLHF. The CDR3, as DNA: TGTGCCAGCAGCACCGGGACAGAGAATTCACCCCTCCACTTT.

The chain joins TRBV6-2 or TRBV6-3 to TRBJ2-7; D is ambiguous. CDR1 is MNHEY, CDR2 SVGEGT, per germline. This CDR3 is 16 amino acids long. V was cut by 2 bases and J by 0 bases, with 14 bases left in between. The DNA for the CDR3 is TGTGCCAGCAGTTACAGCCCTAGAGAGAGCTCCTACGAGCAGTACGTC. Translating gives CASSYSPRESSYEQYV.

The chain is built from TRBV5-1 and TRBJ1-1; D may be TRBD1 (5 bases). The CDR3 totals 16 residues. Per germline, CDR1 SGHRS and CDR2 YFSETQ. V shed 4 bases and J shed 3 bases, with 19 bases lying between them. The CDR3: CASSPSLGAWYTEAFF. The CDR3 region has the DNA TGCGCCAGCAGCCCAAGCCTCGGGGCGTGGTACACTGAAGCTTTCTTT.